This T cell receptor beta chain was sequenced in a study of blood T cell repertoires in COVID-19 (dated by TCRdb to between 2020 and 2021). The study in broad terms: Collaborator samples came from the United States, Italy and Spain and covered acute and convalescent phases of COVID-19. Subjects who had been exposed to COVID-19, were actively infected with it, or had recovered from it provided the deeply sampled blood TCRbeta repertoires that made up the dataset. The prospective study material was composed of cDNA or gDNA derived from T cells, B-cell-depleted T cells, or PBMCs. The samples were drawn from two sources: the first 160 participants of the ongoing ImmuneRACE study, and about 1,300 subjects contributed by 6 global collaborators. Where available, HLA class I and class II types were taken from metadata supplied by the sample provider and were not determined by assay-based typing. The repertoires were released in a freely available public database meant as a resource for research on the immune response to SARS-CoV-2. The sample metadata nearly always contained a de-identified subject ID, COVID-19 status, age in years and sex.

The full study reports these points: Clinical and demographic metadata were provided uncurated, with the amount varying by source and participant.

TCRbeta CDR3 regions were amplified from genomic DNA using the immunoSEQ Assay, a bias-controlled multiplex PCR. The study's own analysis went as follows. The number of nucleated cells in each sample was estimated from the amplification of reference gene primers within the assay. To quantify the absolute abundance of each unique TCRbeta CDR3 rearrangement, sequence reads were collapsed and filtered. For each sample, productive Simpson clonality was calculated as the square root of Simpson's diversity index over productive rearrangements. TCRdb mirrors the immuneACCESS table, restricted to in-frame sequences. Some clones are absent from its copies; in checked studies, under half trace to an unresolved V gene, and the reason for the others is unknown. The D gene and trimming were derived from the DNA, and the V and J assignments and clone size from that table. The sample records fewer than 300,000 clones, roughly 93% of which are singletons. About 2.3% of the sample lies in the top ten.

With regard to this clone: Which antigen it targets is not known. No base qualities exist here, and no much larger clone lies one base off it.

In the prospective study, participants were 18 to 89 years old, resided in under 30 geographic areas of the United States, and were enrolled through a virtual design. Cohort assignment in the prospective study relied on participant-reported clinical history from a screening survey and a study questionnaire. In the prospective study, whole blood, serum and a nasopharyngeal or oropharyngeal swab were collected from each participant by mobile phlebotomists. Over a roughly two-month period, participants in the prospective study had the option of providing additional blood draws and questionnaires. Blood samples from the prospective study were shipped frozen or at room temperature prior to DNA extraction. Source material: PBMCs or T cells enriched from blood (not recorded which). This TCR was recovered from a woman in her forties with acute COVID-19.

The CDR3 has the sequence CASSVGSGPRGEQYF. The DNA reads TGTGCCAGCAGTGTAGGTAGTGGACCTCGGGGCGAGCAGTACTTC. The chain is assembled from TRBV2 and TRBJ2-7, with TRBD2 tentatively as D gene (5 bases match). Counted from cysteine to phenylalanine, this CDR3 has 15 amino acids. The read is trimmed to its CDR3 DNA, 45 bases read in frame from base 1. CDR1 and CDR2 are drawn from the germline V gene: SNHLY, FYNNEI. The trim is 4 bases for V and 6 bases for J, with a gap of 19 bases between the germline ends.